Listed below are T cell receptor beta chains from one sample, sequenced in a study of blood T cells in healthy people across ages. TCRdb ran MiXCR on the 5' RACE reads and lists one entry per CDR3 protein. The sample has 650,000 to 1,000,000 distinct CDR3 sequences, around 36% seen once. Sequencing was carried out using blood. These receptors originate from a man younger than 30 in good health. The CDR3 runs from the conserved cysteine through the conserved F or W. The order of the fields is J gene, D gene, V gene, clone size, CDR3 protein, CDR3 DNA. D genes are given only for firm matches. Clone sizes are given selectively: once, few, many, or a class where the clone is expanded.

TRBJ1-5	NA	TRBV7-2	NA	CASSPRVSLNSNQPQHF	TGTGCCAGCAGCCCCAGGGTCTCCCTGAATAGCAATCAGCCCCAGCATTTT
TRBJ1-2	NA	TRBV7-8	NA	CASSSQGGFGYTF	TGTGCCAGCAGCTCGCAGGGAGGGTTTGGCTACACCTTC
TRBJ2-2	TRBD1	TRBV5-1	NA	CASSPIGQVNTGELFF	TGCGCCAGCAGCCCTATTGGACAGGTGAACACCGGGGAGCTGTTTTTT
TRBJ2-5	NA	TRBV5-1	few	CASSLDAPPQETQYF	TGCGCCAGCAGCTTGGATGCACCTCCCCAAGAGACCCAGTACTTC
TRBJ1-2	TRBD1	TRBV10-3	NA	CAISGTGDYGYTF	TGTGCCATCAGTGGGACAGGGGATTATGGCTACACCTTC
TRBJ2-2	NA	TRBV20-1	many	CSASRENTGELFF	TGCAGTGCTAGCAGGGAAAACACCGGGGAGCTGTTTTTT
TRBJ2-4	NA	TRBV11-2	few	CASSLVGGNIQYF	TGTGCCAGCAGCTTAGTGGGGGGTAACATTCAGTACTTC
TRBJ2-6	NA	TRBV9	NA	CASSEGRGYGANVLTF	TGTGCCAGCAGCGAGGGCAGGGGATATGGGGCCAACGTCCTGACTTTC
TRBJ2-5	TRBD1	TRBV6-6	few	CASSWGQGLAETQYF	TGTGCCAGCAGTTGGGGACAGGGACTGGCGGAGACCCAGTACTTC
TRBJ2-4	NA	TRBV5-1	NA	CASSLDRAGIQYF	TGCGCCAGCAGCTTGGACAGGGCCGGCATTCAGTACTTC
TRBJ2-5	TRBD2	TRBV12-3/TRBV12-4	NA	CASSPQVGAGGREQYF	TGTGCCAGCAGTCCTCAAGTCGGGGCGGGAGGTAGGGAGCAGTACTTC
TRBJ1-5	NA	TRBV12-3/TRBV12-4	NA	CASSLTEYQPRHF	TGTGCCAGCAGTTTAACAGAGTATCAGCCCCGGCATTTT
TRBJ2-7	NA	TRBV6-5	NA	CASSYSDRTYEQYF	TGTGCCAGCAGTTACTCAGACAGGACCTACGAGCAGTACTTC
TRBJ2-7	TRBD1	TRBV25-1	NA	CASSDSPPGQVIHEQYF	TGTGCCAGCAGTGACTCCCCTCCGGGACAGGTTATCCACGAGCAGTACTTC
TRBJ1-6	NA	TRBV7-3	NA	CASSLFRGGDSPLHF	TGTGCCAGCAGCTTATTTCGGGGAGGCGATTCACCCCTCCACTTT
TRBJ2-3	NA	TRBV12-3/TRBV12-4	NA	CASLRTDAQYF	TGTGCCAGCCTTAGAACAGATGCGCAATATTTT
TRBJ1-2	NA	TRBV12-3/TRBV12-4	many	CASSYRVPNYGYTF	TGTGCCAGCAGTTACAGGGTACCTAACTATGGCTACACCTTC
TRBJ1-2	TRBD1	TRBV20-1	few	CSALDFNRGQVDYGYTF	TGCAGTGCCTTGGATTTCAACAGGGGGCAGGTTGACTATGGCTACACCTTC
TRBJ2-7	NA	TRBV7-2	many	CASSLRLDEQYF	TGTGCCAGCAGCTTAAGATTAGACGAGCAGTACTTC
TRBJ2-5	NA	TRBV7-9	few	CASSLEGLVEYF	TGTGCCAGCAGCTTAGAGGGTCTAGTAGAGTACTTC
TRBJ2-1	NA	TRBV25-1	NA	CASSEPQGKQFF	TGTGCCAGCAGTGAACCACAGGGTAAGCAGTTCTTC
TRBJ1-5	NA	TRBV6-2/TRBV6-3	NA	CASSYGGRKGNQPQHF	TGTGCCAGCAGTTACGGGGGCCGAAAGGGCAATCAGCCCCAGCATTTT
TRBJ2-7	TRBD1	TRBV6-6	NA	CASSYEWGQGLGNEQYF	TGTGCCAGCAGTTACGAGTGGGGACAGGGGTTGGGTAATGAGCAGTACTTC
TRBJ1-2	TRBD1	TRBV14	NA	CASSPHPTPTGGGYTF	TGTGCCAGCAGCCCCCACCCTACTCCGACAGGGGGAGGCTACACCTTC
TRBJ2-5	NA	TRBV5-1	few	CASSLALVDSQETQYF	TGCGCCAGCAGCTTGGCCCTAGTCGATTCCCAAGAGACCCAGTACTTC
TRBJ1-5	NA	TRBV20-1	many	CSASVSIDSNQPQHF	TGCAGTGCTAGTGTGTCAATCGATAGCAATCAGCCCCAGCATTTT
TRBJ2-5	TRBD2	TRBV20-1	NA	CSARGTSGIQETQYF	TGCAGTGCTAGAGGGACTAGCGGAATCCAAGAGACCCAGTACTTC
TRBJ1-4	NA	TRBV20-1	NA	CSASNEKLFF	TGCAGTGCTTCAAATGAAAAACTGTTTTTT
TRBJ1-1	TRBD1	TRBV5-1	few	CASSKPGQVNTEAFF	TGCGCCAGCAGCAAGCCGGGACAGGTGAACACTGAAGCTTTCTTT
TRBJ1-2	NA	TRBV12-3/TRBV12-4	NA	CASSLRRGLDYGYTF	TGTGCCAGCAGTTTAAGGCGGGGACTAGACTATGGCTACACCTTC
TRBJ1-6	NA	TRBV4-3	NA	CASSHDRTDSPLHF	TGCGCCAGCAGCCATGATCGTACGGATTCACCCCTCCACTTT